The 7 T cell receptor beta chains listed next were all sequenced from one sample in a study of cytomegalovirus exposure and HLA in healthy donors. The PCR employed 60 Vbeta primers together with 13 Jbeta primers. The data were produced by immunoSEQ multiplex PCR, yet TCRdb's version contains in-frame clones alone and is incomplete. The data show roughly 120,000 clones, roughly three quarters seen once. The sample comprised PBMCs. All receptors derive from a man aged 25-45 years in good health and CMV-seropositive.

V usage is TRBV6-4 and J usage is TRBJ2-2; D is possibly TRBD2 (5 bases). Looked up from germline, CDR1 is MRHNA and CDR2 is SNTAGT. Trimming took 3 bases from V and 6 from J, leaving 8 bases between them. CDR3 length: 13 amino acids. The DNA of the CDR3 is TGTGCCAGCAGTGAAGGGAGCGCCGGGGAGCTGTTTTTT. Residues: CASSEGSAGELFF.

This chain links TRBV4-3 with TRBJ1-1; D is possibly TRBD1 (5 bases). The germline V gene encodes CDR1 LGHNA and CDR2 YSLEER. The ends were cut back, 1 base at V and 5 bases at J, with 11 bases in the middle. This CDR3 has 14 amino acids. The CDR3 bases are TGCGCCAGCAGCCAAGTCGAGGGGAGGACTGAAGCTTTCTTT. Its translation: CASSQVEGRTEAFF.

The chain is built from TRBV5-1 and TRBJ2-3, with 9 nucleotides matching TRBD2. The length of the CDR3 is 16 residues. The V gene end was trimmed by 4 bases and the J gene end by 6 bases; junction bases not matched to a gene: 12. The germline CDR1 and CDR2 sequences are SGHRS and YFSETQ. DNA of the CDR3: TGCGCCAGCAGCGACGGGACTAGCTACTCAGTGGATACGCAGTATTTT. This translates into CASSDGTSYSVDTQYF.

Only a few counts were recorded for this clone. V is TRBV27 and J is TRBJ2-2; no firm D call. CDR3 length equals 12 residues. Per the germline V gene, CDR1 is MNHEY and CDR2 is SMNVEV (reference sequence). Trimming stripped 6 bases from V and 5 bases from J, with 7 bases between. In nucleotides, the CDR3 is TGTGCCAGCAGCCAGATGACCGGGGAGCTGTTTTTT. Translation gives CASSQMTGELFF.

A few counts support this clone. The V and J genes are TRBV5-6 and TRBJ2-7; weak D call: TRBD2 (5 bases). Trimming took off 3 bases at V and 2 bases at J, with 18 bases between the two ends. The CDR3 is made up of 16 amino acids. Germline assignment: CDR1 SGHDT and CDR2 YYEEEE. The CDR3 DNA reads TGTGCCAGCAGCTCCTTCCGGGGAGCCCTGGCCTACGAGCAGTACTTC. It translates to CASSSFRGALAYEQYF.

The gene calls are TRBV19 and TRBJ2-3; 10 nucleotides line up with TRBD2. The V gene's germline CDR1 is LNHDA and CDR2 SQIVND (reference sequence). With 3 bases clipped from V and 5 bases from J, the junction kept 5 bases outside the gene matches. The CDR3 is 15 residues long. The CDR3 is CASSMLAGAGDTQYF. The CDR3, as DNA: TGTGCCAGTAGTATGCTAGCGGGAGCGGGAGATACGCAGTATTTT.

V usage is TRBV4-1 and J usage is TRBJ2-5; D perhaps matches TRBD1 (6 bases). The V and J ends lost 4 bases and 4 bases respectively, with 16 bases between them. CDR3 length: 15 residues. Looked up from germline, CDR1 is MGHRA and CDR2 is YSYEKL. The CDR3 DNA reads as TGCGCCAGCAGCCTTCAGGGGATTAGTCTAGAGACCCAGTACTTC. This gives the protein CASSLQGISLETQYF.